This T cell receptor beta chain emerged from a study of blood T cell repertoires in COVID-19. Using immunoSEQ multiplex PCR, the repertoire was profiled, and TCRdb retains in-frame clones only, with some absent. The sample carries under 250,000 clones, about 93% recorded once. The TCR originated in a man aged 30 to 45 with COVID-19, enrolled during active disease. What was sequenced was peripheral blood.

CDR3 region: CASSVSGGTVGEQFF. CDR3 nucleotides: TGCGCCAGCAGTGTCAGCGGGGGGACGGTAGGGGAGCAGTTCTTC. V usage is TRBV10-1 and J usage is TRBJ2-1, with 9 bases identical to TRBD2. Trimming took 4 bases from V and 10 from J; bases not matched to a gene: 11. Germline CDR1 reads WNHNN; CDR2 reads SYGVQD (reference sequence). The CDR3 is 15 residues long.